The rows below give T cell receptor beta chains drawn from one sample of a study of shared clonotypes between healthy human individuals. Clones were read by immunoSEQ multiplex PCR, and TCRdb kept only the in-frame ones, dropping some. The sample lists 700,000 or so clones, 72% occurring once. Sequencing input: memory CD4+ T cells sorted from blood. Receptors were obtained from a woman in her 30s in good health. The CDR3 runs from the conserved cysteine through the conserved F or W. D genes are given only for firm matches. Size is omitted from some rows. Given values are once, few, many or a class for expanded clones.

clone_size: NA
j_call: TRBJ2-5
v_call: TRBV5-1
d_call: TRBD1
cdr3_aa: CASSPGQGEETQYF
cdr3_nt: TGCGCCAGCAGCCCGGGACAGGGGGAAGAGACCCAGTACTTC

clone_size: few
j_call: TRBJ2-1
v_call: TRBV27
d_call: TRBD2
cdr3_aa: CASSLWASGRKYNEQFF
cdr3_nt: TGTGCCAGCAGTTTATGGGCTAGCGGGAGGAAATACAATGAGCAGTTCTTC

clone_size: NA
j_call: TRBJ2-5
v_call: TRBV6-5
d_call: TRBD2
cdr3_aa: CASKAETSPVGTQYF
cdr3_nt: TGTGCCAGCAAGGCGGAGACTAGCCCTGTGGGGACCCAGTACTTC

clone_size: NA
j_call: TRBJ2-5
v_call: TRBV7-2
d_call: TRBD2
cdr3_aa: CASSHRVAGGKETQYF
cdr3_nt: TGTGCCAGCAGCCATAGGGTAGCGGGAGGGAAAGAGACCCAGTACTTC

clone_size: NA
j_call: TRBJ2-5
v_call: TRBV25-1
d_call: TRBD1
cdr3_aa: CASTLPVGQGPQETQYF
cdr3_nt: TGTGCCAGCACCCTACCGGTGGGACAGGGCCCCCAAGAGACCCAGTACTTC

clone_size: NA
j_call: TRBJ2-3
v_call: TRBV5-4
d_call: TRBD2
cdr3_aa: CASSSGTSGRKDTQYF
cdr3_nt: TGTGCCAGCAGCTCCGGGACTAGCGGGAGGAAAGATACGCAGTATTTT

clone_size: NA
j_call: TRBJ2-2
v_call: TRBV19
d_call: NA
cdr3_aa: CASTNPGQRTGELFF
cdr3_nt: TGTGCCAGTACTAATCCGGGACAACGCACCGGGGAGCTGTTTTTT

clone_size: few
j_call: TRBJ1-5
v_call: TRBV7-2
d_call: NA
cdr3_aa: CASSLGSGPNQPQHF
cdr3_nt: TGTGCCAGCAGCTTAGGGTCAGGCCCTAATCAGCCCCAGCATTTT

clone_size: NA
j_call: TRBJ1-2
v_call: TRBV28
d_call: TRBD1
cdr3_aa: CASSLLVGQGFGYTF
cdr3_nt: TGTGCCAGCAGTTTATTAGTGGGACAGGGCTTTGGCTACACCTTC

clone_size: NA
j_call: TRBJ1-5
v_call: TRBV5-5
d_call: NA
cdr3_aa: CASSLEGSEQPQHF
cdr3_nt: TGTGCCAGCAGCTTGGAAGGGTCCGAACAGCCCCAGCATTTT

clone_size: NA
j_call: TRBJ1-5
v_call: TRBV28
d_call: NA
cdr3_aa: CASGRRGGNQPQHF
cdr3_nt: TGTGCCAGCGGACGGAGGGGTGGCAATCAGCCCCAGCATTTT

clone_size: few
j_call: TRBJ2-5
v_call: TRBV29-1
d_call: NA
cdr3_aa: CSVATRGPQETQYF
cdr3_nt: TGCAGCGTCGCTACCAGGGGACCCCAAGAGACCCAGTACTTC

clone_size: NA
j_call: TRBJ2-7
v_call: TRBV6-6
d_call: TRBD2
cdr3_aa: CASSYSGGRSSYEQYF
cdr3_nt: TGTGCCAGCAGTTACTCCGGCGGGAGGAGCTCCTACGAGCAGTACTTC

clone_size: few
j_call: TRBJ2-2
v_call: TRBV7-9
d_call: TRBD1
cdr3_aa: CASSPQGEVTGELFF
cdr3_nt: TGTGCCAGCAGCCCACAGGGGGAGGTAACCGGGGAGCTGTTTTTT

clone_size: NA
j_call: TRBJ2-5
v_call: TRBV23-1
d_call: NA
cdr3_aa: CASSRRDGYQETQYF
cdr3_nt: TGCGCCAGCAGTCGACGGGACGGGTACCAAGAGACCCAGTACTTC

clone_size: NA
j_call: TRBJ2-1
v_call: TRBV7-9
d_call: TRBD2
cdr3_aa: CASSLSGRSSYNEQFF
cdr3_nt: TGTGCCAGCAGCCTCTCCGGGAGGAGCTCCTACAATGAGCAGTTCTTC

clone_size: NA
j_call: TRBJ2-2
v_call: TRBV18
d_call: NA
cdr3_aa: CASSGRETNTGELFF
cdr3_nt: TGTGCCAGCTCAGGGAGAGAGACGAACACCGGGGAGCTGTTTTTT

clone_size: NA
j_call: TRBJ2-1
v_call: TRBV5-6
d_call: TRBD2
cdr3_aa: CASSLGLAVDYNEQFF
cdr3_nt: TGTGCCAGCAGCCTGGGACTAGCGGTAGACTACAATGAGCAGTTCTTC

clone_size: few
j_call: TRBJ2-6
v_call: TRBV6-5
d_call: NA
cdr3_aa: CASSYRLAAGANVLTF
cdr3_nt: TGTGCCAGCAGTTACCGTCTGGCGGCTGGGGCCAACGTCCTGACTTTC

clone_size: once
j_call: TRBJ2-7
v_call: TRBV21-1
d_call: NA
cdr3_aa: CASSNLRVYEQYF
cdr3_nt: TGTGCCAGCAGCAATCTCAGGGTCTACGAGCAGTACTTC

clone_size: NA
j_call: TRBJ1-1
v_call: TRBV10-3
d_call: NA
cdr3_aa: CAISDPPLSGRTDTEAFF
cdr3_nt: TGTGCCATCAGTGACCCCCCGCTCAGCGGCCGGACGGACACTGAAGCTTTCTTT

clone_size: NA
j_call: TRBJ2-7
v_call: TRBV7-9
d_call: TRBD1
cdr3_aa: CASSTGQGLYEQYF
cdr3_nt: TGTGCCAGCAGCACCGGACAGGGCTTGTACGAGCAGTACTTC

clone_size: NA
j_call: TRBJ1-5
v_call: TRBV18
d_call: NA
cdr3_aa: CASSLQNSNQPQHF
cdr3_nt: TGTGCCAGCTCGCTTCAAAATAGCAATCAGCCCCAGCATTTT

clone_size: many
j_call: TRBJ2-7
v_call: TRBV28
d_call: NA
cdr3_aa: CASGPYEQYF
cdr3_nt: TGTGCCAGCGGGCCCTACGAGCAGTACTTC

clone_size: NA
j_call: TRBJ1-1
v_call: TRBV2
d_call: NA
cdr3_aa: CASSEMGTEAFF
cdr3_nt: TGTGCCAGCAGTGAAATGGGCACTGAAGCTTTCTTT

clone_size: NA
j_call: TRBJ2-7
v_call: TRBV2
d_call: TRBD2
cdr3_aa: CASSEEGSGRSYEQYF
cdr3_nt: TGTGCCAGCAGTGAGGAGGGTAGCGGGAGATCGTACGAGCAGTACTTC

clone_size: NA
j_call: TRBJ2-3
v_call: TRBV6-5
d_call: NA
cdr3_aa: CASIERGVSTDTQYF
cdr3_nt: TGTGCCAGCATCGAAAGGGGCGTTAGCACAGATACGCAGTATTTT

clone_size: NA
j_call: TRBJ1-4
v_call: TRBV4-2
d_call: NA
cdr3_aa: CASSQDLFRGNEKLFF
cdr3_nt: TGTGCCAGCAGCCAGGATCTATTTAGGGGAAACGAAAAACTGTTTTTT

clone_size: once
j_call: TRBJ2-1
v_call: TRBV11-3
d_call: TRBD1
cdr3_aa: CASSSTGVRYNEQFF
cdr3_nt: TGTGCCAGCAGCTCAACAGGGGTACGATACAATGAGCAGTTCTTC

clone_size: NA
j_call: TRBJ2-3
v_call: TRBV23-1
d_call: NA
cdr3_aa: CASSLGVWDAF
cdr3_nt: TGCGCCAGCAGTCTTGGTGTCTGGGACGCATTT

clone_size: NA
j_call: TRBJ2-6
v_call: TRBV28
d_call: NA
cdr3_aa: CASSIDAIGGGANVLTF
cdr3_nt: TGTGCCAGCAGCATCGACGCAATCGGAGGTGGGGCCAACGTCCTGACTTTC

clone_size: NA
j_call: TRBJ1-1
v_call: TRBV6-1
d_call: NA
cdr3_aa: CAIAASRGNAEAFF
cdr3_nt: TGTGCCATTGCGGCTTCTCGGGGGAACGCTGAAGCTTTCTTT

clone_size: NA
j_call: TRBJ2-3
v_call: TRBV27
d_call: NA
cdr3_aa: CASSLLGQGENTQYF
cdr3_nt: TGTGCCAGCAGTTTGTTGGGGCAGGGAGAGAATACGCAGTATTTT

clone_size: NA
j_call: TRBJ2-1
v_call: TRBV5-1
d_call: NA
cdr3_aa: CASSSDTPSYNEQFF
cdr3_nt: TGCGCCAGCAGCTCCGACACTCCCTCCTACAATGAGCAGTTCTTC

clone_size: once
j_call: TRBJ1-5
v_call: TRBV18
d_call: NA
cdr3_aa: CASSTRDSNQPQHF
cdr3_nt: TGTGCCAGCTCAACCCGGGACAGCAATCAGCCCCAGCATTTT

clone_size: NA
j_call: TRBJ1-1
v_call: TRBV19
d_call: NA
cdr3_aa: CASSADNWMNTEAFF
cdr3_nt: TGTGCCAGTAGTGCAGACAATTGGATGAACACTGAAGCTTTCTTT

clone_size: NA
j_call: TRBJ1-1
v_call: TRBV4-1
d_call: NA
cdr3_aa: CASSRDGEAFF
cdr3_nt: TGCGCCAGCAGCCGGGACGGTGAAGCTTTCTTT

clone_size: NA
j_call: TRBJ2-2
v_call: TRBV7-3
d_call: TRBD1
cdr3_aa: CASSNPSRQGAGELFF
cdr3_nt: TGTGCCAGCAGCAACCCCTCTCGGCAGGGGGCCGGGGAGCTGTTTTTT

clone_size: NA
j_call: TRBJ2-5
v_call: TRBV5-1
d_call: NA
cdr3_aa: CASSLQSEETQYF
cdr3_nt: TGCGCCAGCAGCTTGCAAAGTGAAGAGACCCAGTACTTC

clone_size: NA
j_call: TRBJ2-2
v_call: TRBV5-1
d_call: TRBD1
cdr3_aa: CASSRRDRGTPDERTGELFF
cdr3_nt: TGCGCCAGCAGCCGTAGAGACAGGGGGACTCCTGATGAAAGAACCGGGGAGCTGTTTTTT

clone_size: few
j_call: TRBJ1-2
v_call: TRBV6-5
d_call: NA
cdr3_aa: CASSYSLRGTNGYTF
cdr3_nt: TGTGCCAGCAGTTACTCGTTGCGGGGGACCAATGGCTACACCTTC

clone_size: once
j_call: TRBJ1-2
v_call: TRBV28
d_call: NA
cdr3_aa: CASSLLNYGYTF
cdr3_nt: TGTGCCAGCAGTCTCTTGAACTATGGCTACACCTTC

clone_size: many
j_call: TRBJ2-5
v_call: TRBV28
d_call: NA
cdr3_aa: CASSGPRAQYF
cdr3_nt: TGTGCCAGCAGTGGCCCCAGGGCCCAGTACTTC

clone_size: NA
j_call: TRBJ2-5
v_call: TRBV19
d_call: NA
cdr3_aa: CASSIGQGSQETQYF
cdr3_nt: TGTGCCAGTAGTATCGGGCAGGGATCCCAAGAGACCCAGTACTTC

clone_size: few
j_call: TRBJ1-1
v_call: TRBV19
d_call: TRBD1
cdr3_aa: CASSIGDRDWDTEAFF
cdr3_nt: TGTGCCAGTAGTATCGGGGACAGGGACTGGGACACTGAAGCTTTCTTT

clone_size: NA
j_call: TRBJ2-1
v_call: TRBV11-2
d_call: NA
cdr3_aa: CASSLGQRRSSYNEQFF
cdr3_nt: TGTGCCAGCAGCTTAGGTCAGCGGAGGAGCTCCTACAATGAGCAGTTCTTC

clone_size: NA
j_call: TRBJ2-7
v_call: TRBV11-2
d_call: TRBD2
cdr3_aa: CASSLSLRASGTNEQYF
cdr3_nt: TGTGCCAGCAGCTTAAGTTTACGGGCTAGCGGGACAAACGAGCAGTACTTC